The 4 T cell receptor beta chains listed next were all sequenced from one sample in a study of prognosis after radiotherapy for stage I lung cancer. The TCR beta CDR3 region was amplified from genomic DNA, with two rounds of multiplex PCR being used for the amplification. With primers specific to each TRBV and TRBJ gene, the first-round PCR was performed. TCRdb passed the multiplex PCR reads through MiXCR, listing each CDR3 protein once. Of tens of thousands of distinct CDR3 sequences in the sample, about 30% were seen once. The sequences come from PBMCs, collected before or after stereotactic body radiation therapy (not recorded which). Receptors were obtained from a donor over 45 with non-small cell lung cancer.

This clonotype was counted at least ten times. The CDR3 loop reads CASSIEHGSSSNQPQHF. The DNA of the CDR3 is TGTGCCAGTAGTATAGAGCATGGCTCCTCGAGCAATCAGCCCCAGCATTTT. V gene TRBV19 combines with J gene TRBJ1-5; D gene unclear. Germline V lookup: CDR1 LNHDA, CDR2 SQIVND (reference sequence). Between the trimmed V and J ends, which lost 0 bases and 1 base, there was a span of 13 bases. The length of the CDR3 is 17 residues.

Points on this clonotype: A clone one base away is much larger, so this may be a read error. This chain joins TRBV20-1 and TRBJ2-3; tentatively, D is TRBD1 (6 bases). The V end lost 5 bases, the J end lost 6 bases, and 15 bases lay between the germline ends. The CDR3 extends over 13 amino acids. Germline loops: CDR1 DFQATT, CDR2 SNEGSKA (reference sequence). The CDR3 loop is CSAGAGVIDTQYF. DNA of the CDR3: TGCAGTGCTGGGGCAGGGGTCATTGATACGCAGTATTTT.

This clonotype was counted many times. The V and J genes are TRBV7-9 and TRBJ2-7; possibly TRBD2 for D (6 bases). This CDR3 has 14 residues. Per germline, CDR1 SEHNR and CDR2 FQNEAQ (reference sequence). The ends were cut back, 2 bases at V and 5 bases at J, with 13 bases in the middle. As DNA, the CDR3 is TGTGCCAGCAGCTTATCGGGAGTAACCCACGAGCAGTACTTC. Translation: CASSLSGVTHEQYF.

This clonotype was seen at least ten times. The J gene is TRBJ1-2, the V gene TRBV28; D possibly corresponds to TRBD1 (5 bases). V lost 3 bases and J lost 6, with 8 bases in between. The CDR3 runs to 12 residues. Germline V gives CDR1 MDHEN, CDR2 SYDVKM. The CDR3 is CASSFGGDGYTF. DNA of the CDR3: TGTGCCAGCAGTTTCGGGGGGGATGGCTACACCTTC.